These 21 T cell receptor beta chains came from one sample sequenced in a study of response to subunit inactivated influenza vaccine. MiXCR, applied by TCRdb to the RT-PCR reads, yields one record per CDR3 protein. The sample lists roughly 570,000 distinct CDR3 sequences; 10% to 15% were seen once. The sequencing used PBMCs from blood, collected roughly 48 days after vaccination. All receptors come from a middle-aged man who received an inactivated influenza vaccine.

This clonotype has ten or more counts. The chain carries TRBV20-1 and TRBJ2-3; no clear D gene. Trimming took 5 bases from V and 3 from J, leaving 9 bases between them. The CDR3 consists of 12 residues. Germline-derived CDR1 and CDR2 are DFQATT and SNEGSKA (reference sequence). CDR3 DNA sequence: TGCAGTGCTCCCGATCCTACAGATACGCAGTATTTT. This translates into CSAPDPTDTQYF.

The J gene is TRBJ2-7, the V gene TRBV13; 8 positions agree with TRBD1. The V segment lost 4 bases and the J segment 1 base; nucleotides outside the gene matches: 6. Germline CDR1 is PRHDT and CDR2 is FYEKMQ (reference sequence). The CDR3 loop spans 15 amino acids. CDR3: CASSSGQGVSYEQYF. The DNA of the CDR3 is TGTGCCAGCAGCTCAGGACAGGGAGTGTCCTACGAGCAGTACTTC. Full variable domain (missing parts from reference TRBV13 and TRBJ2-7): AAGVIQSPRHLIKEKRETATLKCYPIPRHDTVYWYQQGPGQDPQFLISFYEKMQSDKGSIPDRFSAQQFSDYHSELNMSSLELGDSALYFCASSSGQGVSYEQYFGPGTRLTVT.

There are a few counts of this clonotype. The gene calls are TRBV20-1 and TRBJ1-6, with TRBD1 as a possible D gene (6 bases). CDR3 size: 14 residues. Germline-derived CDR1 and CDR2 are DFQATT and SNEGSKA (reference sequence). Trimming took 6 bases from V and 6 from J, leaving 15 bases between them. In DNA form, the CDR3 reads TGCAGTGCCAAAATCAGGGGATTTAATTCACCCCTCCACTTT. Residues: CSAKIRGFNSPLHF.

V usage is TRBV4-2 and J usage is TRBJ2-5, with D maybe TRBD2 (5 bases). Germline CDR1 LGHNA, CDR2 YNFKEQ. The CDR3 is 15 amino acids. V was clipped by 4 bases and J by 2 bases, with 14 bases between them. CDR3 amino acids: CASSPWELPQETQYF. The DNA of the CDR3 is TGTGCCAGCAGCCCCTGGGAGCTCCCGCAAGAGACCCAGTACTTC.

This clonotype turned up a few times. The chain uses TRBV5-1 and TRBJ1-1; 7 bases agree with TRBD1. CDR3 size: 13 residues. The junction had 6 bases not matched to a gene; V was cut back by 5 bases and J by 5 bases. In germline, CDR1 is SGHRS, CDR2 YFSETQ. CDR3 sequence reads: CASRTGSKTEAFF. In DNA form, the CDR3 reads TGCGCCAGCAGGACAGGGTCGAAGACTGAAGCTTTCTTT.

This rearrangement joins TRBV11-2 to TRBJ2-1; maybe TRBD1 (6 bases). Germline values: CDR1 SGHAT, CDR2 FQNNGV. This CDR3 spans 18 amino acids. Trimming cost V 4 bases and J 1 base, with 20 bases left between them. The CDR3 sequence: CASSSPARGIRSYNEQFF. In DNA, the CDR3 is TGTGCCAGCAGCTCCCCCGCTAGGGGGATACGATCCTACAATGAGCAGTTCTTC.

The genes are TRBV11-2 and TRBJ2-2, with D possibly TRBD1 on 5 matching bases. The CDR3 spans 15 residues. Trimming pared 3 bases from V and 6 bases from J, leaving 14 bases between. The germline CDR1 and CDR2 sequences are SGHAT and FQNNGV. CDR3 protein: CASSFQAGIAGELFF. In DNA form, the CDR3 reads TGTGCCAGCAGCTTCCAAGCAGGGATAGCCGGGGAGCTGTTTTTT. The variable domain in full, completed from reference TRBV11-2 and TRBJ2-2, reads EAGVAQSPRYKIIEKRQSVAFWCNPISGHATLYWYQQILGQGPKLLIQFQNNGVVDDSQLPKDRFSAERLKGVDSTLKIQPAKLEDSAVYLCASSFQAGIAGELFFGEGSRLTVL.

The rearrangement links TRBV7-6 to TRBJ2-7; 9 positions match TRBD2. CDR3 length: 15 amino acids. V was pared by 5 bases and J by 2 bases, with 7 bases of the junction left unmatched. Germline CDR1 and CDR2: SGHVS and FNYEAQ. DNA of the CDR3: TGTGCCAGCAGCCTTAGCGGGGGACCTCCCTACGAGCAGTACTTC. Translation: CASSLSGGPPYEQYF.

The V call is TRBV7-2, the J call TRBJ2-1, with a possible D match to TRBD1 (6 bases). Germline CDR1 is SGHTA and CDR2 is FQGNSA. The ends were cut back, 5 bases at V and 9 bases at J, with 17 bases in the middle. CDR3 size: 14 residues. The CDR3 DNA reads as TGTGCCAGCAGCAAGGCCAAGGGGGTTTTTGAGCAGTTCTTC. This sequence encodes CASSKAKGVFEQFF. The full variable domain, with the rest looked up from reference TRBV7-2 and TRBJ2-1, is GAGVSQSPSNKVTEKGKDVELRCDPISGHTALYWYRQSLGQGLEFLIYFQGNSAPDKSGLPSDRFSAERTGGSVSTLTIQRTQQEDSAVYLCASSKAKGVFEQFFGPGTRLTVL.

The chain employs TRBV10-3 and TRBJ2-7, with D possibly being TRBD1 (6 bases). V gave up 8 bases and J gave up 2 bases, with 16 bases separating them. Per germline, CDR1 ENHRY and CDR2 SYGVKD. CDR3 length equals 14 residues. The CDR3 DNA is TGTGCCATCGGCATTCGGGACACAACCTACGAGCAGTACTTC. Encoded protein: CAIGIRDTTYEQYF.

The rearrangement uses TRBV28 and TRBJ2-7; D is unresolved. Trimming shortened V by 6 bases and J by 7 bases, and 16 bases separated the two germline ends. Germline CDR1 is MDHEN and CDR2 is SYDVKM. CDR3 length: 13 residues. The CDR3 coding sequence is TGTGCCAGCAGCGTACCACCCGGCAGGGAGCAGTACTTC. Translating it yields CASSVPPGREQYF.

This clonotype was detected many times. This rearrangement joins TRBV15 to TRBJ2-1, with D hard to call. CDR1 LNHNV and CDR2 YYDKDF come from the germline V gene (reference sequence). CDR3 length equals 13 residues. With 2 bases removed from V and 4 bases from J, the gap between germline ends came to 6 bases. CDR3 nucleotide sequence: TGTGCCACCAGCAGACAGCTTTACAATGAGCAGTTCTTC. Residues: CATSRQLYNEQFF. The full variable domain, completed using reference TRBV15 and TRBJ2-1, is DAMVIQNPRYQVTQFGKPVTLSCSQTLNHNVMYWYQQKSSQAPKLLFHYYDKDFNNEADTPDNFQSRRPNTSFCFLDIRSPGLGDTAMYLCATSRQLYNEQFFGPGTRLTVL.

V gene TRBV20-1 combines with J gene TRBJ2-1; 8 nucleotides align to TRBD2. The CDR3 runs 14 residues. J was trimmed by 6 bases and V by 3 bases; bases with no gene match: 7. Germline V gives CDR1 DFQATT, CDR2 SNEGSKA (reference sequence). The CDR3 is CSASSLAVGNEQFF. In DNA form, the CDR3 reads TGCAGTGCTAGCTCACTAGCGGTCGGCAATGAGCAGTTCTTC.

The table lists this clonotype with many counts. J is TRBJ1-5 and V is TRBV20-1; 9 bases match TRBD1. The J segment lost 7 bases and the V segment lost 5 bases, leaving 6 bases of the junction unmatched. This CDR3 is 13 amino acids long. Germline CDR1 is DFQATT and CDR2 is SNEGSKA (reference sequence). The CDR3 protein is CSAQQGARQPQHF. The CDR3 DNA sequence: TGCAGTGCTCAACAGGGGGCTCGCCAGCCCCAGCATTTT.

This chain links TRBV4-3 with TRBJ1-1; 7 bases are shared with TRBD1. Losses at the gene ends were 2 bases for V and 4 bases for J; bases not matched to a gene: 10. There are 16 residues in the CDR3. CDR1 is LGHNA and CDR2 is YSLEER in the germline V gene. This CDR3 reads CASSQHGRDRATEAFF. The CDR3 coding sequence is TGCGCCAGCAGCCAACATGGCCGGGACAGAGCCACTGAAGCTTTCTTT.

In this sample, this clonotype turned up a few times. The genes are TRBV2 and TRBJ2-2; D is perhaps TRBD1 (6 bases). The CDR3 is 13 residues long. The germline V gene has CDR1 SNHLY and CDR2 FYNNEI. Trimming removed 6 bases at V and 4 bases at J, with 9 bases between. The CDR3 sequence: CASRDRATGELFF. The CDR3 DNA reads TGTGCCAGCAGGGACAGAGCCACCGGGGAGCTGTTTTTT.

This clonotype was found many times. The rearrangement links TRBV24-1 to TRBJ2-1; 15 bases map to TRBD2. This CDR3 is built from 17 residues. Losses at the gene ends were 3 bases for V and 7 bases for J; bases not matched to a gene: 6. CDR1 is KGHDR, CDR2 SFDVKD, per germline. The CDR3 bases are TGTGCCACCAGTGATGGACTAGCGGGAGGGAAAGAAAATGAGCAGTTCTTC. Its translation is CATSDGLAGGKENEQFF.

The rearrangement joins TRBV19 to TRBJ2-1, with 7 bases that match TRBD2. The CDR3 is 12 residues long. Trimming at V came to 3 bases and at J to 9 bases, leaving 2 bases not matched to a gene. CDR1 and CDR2 (germline): LNHDA, SQIVND (reference sequence). This chain's CDR3 is CASSMGGIEQFF. CDR3 nucleotide sequence: TGTGCCAGTAGTATGGGAGGGATTGAGCAGTTCTTC.

The chain is built from TRBV29-1 and TRBJ1-1; 9 nucleotides match TRBD1. The CDR3 length is 13 residues. Germline V gene sequence: CDR1 SQVTM, CDR2 ANQGSEA. The V segment lost 4 bases and the J segment 5 bases; nucleotides outside the gene matches: 5. This CDR3 reads CSVVRDRVTEAFF. The CDR3 bases are TGCAGCGTTGTTAGGGACAGGGTAACTGAAGCTTTCTTT.

This clonotype was counted between two and nine times. V gene TRBV20-1 combines with J gene TRBJ2-3; D not resolved. V lost 0 bases and J lost 1, with 5 bases in between. Looked up from germline, CDR1 is DFQATT and CDR2 is SNEGSKA (reference sequence). This CDR3 comprises 13 residues. CDR3 protein: CSAREHRTDTQYF. CDR3 DNA: TGCAGTGCTAGAGAACACCGCACAGATACGCAGTATTTT.

This clonotype was seen ten or more times. This chain connects TRBV3-1 to TRBJ2-7; 9 positions match TRBD2. Germline loops: CDR1 LGHDT, CDR2 YNNKEL (reference sequence). The junction had 7 bases not matched to a gene; V was cut back by 2 bases and J by 5 bases. This CDR3 has 15 amino acids. CDR3 in amino acids: CASSQSSGMRNEQYF. For the CDR3, the DNA is TGTGCCAGCAGCCAATCTAGCGGGATGCGAAACGAGCAGTACTTC.